This T cell receptor beta chain came from a study of T cells in Graves' hyperthyroidism and ophthalmopathy. CDR3 length: 13 amino acids. Per germline, CDR1 MNHEY and CDR2 SMNVEV (reference sequence). Trimming cost V 4 bases and J 7 bases, with 13 bases left between them. Uncontrolled infection, other autoimmune disease, pregnancy or lactation excluded patients. From RNA transcripts, TCR beta CDR3 regions were amplified. The HTBI set primed first-round TCR CDR3 RT-PCR. From the multiplex PCR reads, TCRdb called clonotypes with MiXCR, one entry per CDR3 protein. The table has some 580,000 distinct CDR3 sequences, 16% seen once.

Input material: blood. The gene calls are TRBV27 and TRBJ1-1, with D maybe TRBD1 (5 bases). This TCR was sampled from a woman aged 40-49 years with Graves' ophthalmopathy. CDR3 DNA: TGTGCCAGCAGTTACCAGGGCTCCGGTGAAGCTTTCTTT. Amino acids: CASSYQGSGEAFF.